This T cell receptor (beta chain) was recovered during a study of molecular identifiers for immune sequencing clone quantification. TCRdb re-derived calls from the PCR reads in MiXCR, one entry per CDR3 protein. The sample lists fewer than 350,000 distinct CDR3 sequences; about 22% were seen once. V lost 6 bases and J lost 5, with 13 bases in between. This CDR3 comprises 13 residues. Per the germline V gene, CDR1 is SEHNR and CDR2 is FQNEAQ (reference sequence). This clonotype was seen many times. The receptor comes from a human donor in good health. Some libraries in this study had Jurkat cell RNA spiked in. Input material: naive CD8+ T cells from blood, with Jurkat cell RNA spiked in. The subset was: FACS-sorted CD8+CD4-CCR7+CD45RA+ naive T cells. The chain is built from TRBV7-9 and TRBJ2-5, with D unclear. CDR3 region: CASRHLVEETQYF. CDR3 sequence (DNA): TGTGCCAGCAGACATCTGGTGGAGGAGACCCAGTACTTC.